This T cell receptor beta chain was obtained from a study of regulatory T cells in long-lasting Graves disease. Described time point: persistent/refractory GD, antithyroid drugs over 5 years with positive TRAb. With RNA extracted from PBMCs as input, the TCR library was made. Findings of the study overall: There were preferences for TRBV28, TRBJ1-2 and TRBJ2-5 in persistent disease. With under 3,500 shared public clonotypes, persistent patients exceeded new patients, who shared roughly 920.

Of note for this clonotype: Its antigen is currently unknown.

Assembly of TCR beta libraries relied on iRepertoire HTBI primers together with Arm-PCR of CDR3 regions. As handled by the study authors: Analysis of the samples identified under 80 TRBV and roughly 15 TRBJ segments. Each CDR3 protein is one row after TCRdb ran MiXCR on the multiplex PCR reads. The authors' filters were not applied to this entry. The repertoire holds about 430,000 distinct CDR3 sequences, 21% seen once, with more than 13% in the top ten. The V end lost 6 bases, the J end lost 0 bases, and 16 bases lay between the germline ends. This CDR3 has 16 amino acids. Germline CDR1 MNHEY, CDR2 SMNVEV (reference sequence).

This receptor was taken from a female donor with Graves disease. Source: peripheral blood mononuclear cells (PBMCs), taken when the disease was refractory, from a patient treated with antithyroid drugs. The J gene is TRBJ2-3, the V gene TRBV27; D ambiguous. The CDR3 bases are TGTGCCAGCAGCGCAAAACTGCAACCTAGCACAGATACGCAGTATTTT. This translates into CASSAKLQPSTDTQYF.